The 22 T cell receptor beta chains listed next were all sequenced from one sample in a study of CD4 T cell repertoires in COVID-19. Profiled with immunoSEQ multiplex PCR; TCRdb holds only in-frame clones, not every one. The data hold about 75,000 clones, with roughly 85% observed a single time. Sequences were derived from CD4+ T cells from peripheral blood, sampled after recovery from COVID-19. All receptors derive from a human donor who had COVID-19.

Note on this clone: Germline and junction disagree at one end, which may indicate a read error. The chain has TRBV18 and TRBJ1-2, with D possibly matching TRBD1 (6 bases). CDR1 is KGHSH and CDR2 is LQKENI in the germline V gene. The CDR3 is made up of 17 amino acids. The CDR3 spells CASSPQPRGAGENGYTF. CDR3 nucleotides: TGTGCCAGCTCGCCACAACCAAGGGGGGCAGGGGAGAATGGCTACACCTTC.

The rearrangement uses TRBV10-1 and TRBJ2-1; D is perhaps TRBD1 or TRBD2 (5 bases each). Between the trimmed V and J ends, which lost 0 bases and 2 bases, there was a span of 11 bases. The CDR3 totals 16 residues. From germline, CDR1 is WNHNN and CDR2 SYGVQD (reference sequence). CDR3 residues: CASSESFGAAYNEQFF. CDR3 bases: TGCGCCAGCAGTGAGTCTTTCGGGGCAGCCTACAATGAGCAGTTCTTC.

V is TRBV14 and J is TRBJ1-1; D is ambiguous. The CDR3 is 11 residues long. Trimming shortened V by 3 bases and J by 10 bases, and 9 bases separated the two germline ends. CDR1 is SGHDN and CDR2 is FVKESK in the germline V gene. The CDR3 sequence is CASSQGKGAFF. The CDR3, as DNA: TGTGCCAGCAGCCAGGGGAAGGGAGCTTTCTTT.

A single count supports this clone. This chain uses TRBV6-5 with TRBJ1-2, with a weak D call TRBD1 (6 bases). Per germline, CDR1 MNHEY and CDR2 SVGAGI. V was clipped by 6 bases and J by 2 bases, with 13 bases between them. The CDR3 has 14 residues. CDR3 sequence: CASRQGHSNYGYTF. CDR3 nucleotides: TGTGCCAGCAGGCAGGGACATTCAAACTATGGCTACACCTTC.

For the CDR3, the DNA is TGCGCCAGCAGTGAGTCCGGGACGGGGGGCTACACCTTC. It is translated as CASSESGTGGYTF. J is TRBJ1-2 and V is TRBV10-1, with D perhaps matching TRBD1 (5 bases). CDR3 length equals 13 residues. Germline assignment: CDR1 WNHNN and CDR2 SYGVQD (reference sequence). V was trimmed by 0 bases and J by 8 bases, leaving 10 bases between them.

This clone has a single count. The genes are TRBV6-4 and TRBJ2-3; D may be TRBD1 or TRBD2 (6 bases each). Germline CDR1 MRHNA, CDR2 SNTAGT. V lost 4 bases and J lost 2, with 10 bases in between. CDR3 size: 14 residues. Here the CDR3 DNA reads TGTGCCAGCAGTGTGGAGGGGGACACAGATACGCAGTATTTT. The encoded protein is CASSVEGDTDTQYF.

This sequence joins TRBV5-4 and TRBJ2-7; the match to TRBD1 covers 11 bases. This CDR3 is built from 14 residues. The germline gives CDR1 SGHNT, CDR2 YYREEE (reference sequence). The J segment lost 6 bases and the V segment lost 4 bases, leaving 6 bases of the junction unmatched. CDR3 in amino acids: CASSPGQGVFEQYF. CDR3 nucleotide sequence: TGTGCCAGCAGCCCGGGACAGGGGGTCTTCGAGCAGTACTTC.

The rearrangement joins TRBV19 to TRBJ2-2; 16 positions agree with TRBD2. The CDR3 totals 19 residues. Germline CDR1 LNHDA, CDR2 SQIVND (reference sequence). V lost 6 bases to trimming and J lost 4 bases; unmatched junction nucleotides: 11. Written as DNA, the CDR3 is TGTGCCAGTAGCACCCAGGGACTAGCGGGGGGGTTACGCACCGGGGAGCTGTTTTTT. Its protein is CASSTQGLAGGLRTGELFF.

This clone was recorded a few times. V and J are TRBV5-1 and TRBJ2-7; D gene ambiguous. The CDR3 consists of 13 residues. The germline gives CDR1 SGHRS, CDR2 YFSETQ. Trimming took off 1 base at V and 1 base at J, with 6 bases between the two ends. CDR3 in amino acids: CASSLMPSYEQYF. Here the CDR3 DNA reads TGCGCCAGCAGCTTGATGCCATCCTACGAGCAGTACTTC.

This sequence joins TRBV11-3 and TRBJ2-2; 8 bases are shared with TRBD1. This CDR3 is 15 amino acids long. Germline loops: CDR1 SGHNT, CDR2 YENEEA. The V and J ends lost 5 bases and 3 bases, in that order; junction bases with no gene match: 5. CDR3 coding DNA: TGTGCCAGCAGCCTGGGACAGGCCGACACCGGGGAGCTGTTTTTT. Protein product: CASSLGQADTGELFF.

The chain carries TRBV7-2 and TRBJ2-7; D is undetermined. This CDR3 is 11 amino acids long. Germline loops: CDR1 SGHTA, CDR2 FQGNSA. With 5 bases removed from V and 3 bases from J, the gap between germline ends came to 5 bases. Here the CDR3 reads CASSLYYEQYF. The CDR3 DNA reads as TGTGCCAGCAGCCTGTACTACGAGCAGTACTTC.

The gene calls are TRBV2 and TRBJ1-4, with 7 bases fitting TRBD1. This CDR3 is built from 20 residues. V lost 6 bases, J lost 0 bases, and 19 bases stayed unmatched. Per the germline V gene, CDR1 is SNHLY and CDR2 is FYNNEI. CDR3 sequence (DNA): TGTGCCAGCAGGGGAGTGACAGGGATTGATCGAGCCGCAACTAATGAAAAACTGTTTTTT. This codes for CASRGVTGIDRAATNEKLFF.

J is TRBJ1-1 and V is TRBV4-1; 7 bases fit TRBD1. The J segment lost 1 base and the V segment lost 7 bases, leaving 12 bases of the junction unmatched. Looked up from germline, CDR1 is MGHRA and CDR2 is YSYEKL. The CDR3 extends over 16 amino acids. CDR3 nucleotide sequence: TGCGCCAGCACCCAGGGGATGGGACAGACGAACACTGAAGCTTTCTTT. Protein: CASTQGMGQTNTEAFF.

This clone was detected once. This rearrangement joins TRBV6-5 to TRBJ2-1; a possible D gene is TRBD2 (6 bases). Germline V gene sequence: CDR1 MNHEY, CDR2 SVGAGI. The CDR3 consists of 14 residues. Trimming shortened V by 2 bases and J by 5 bases, and 10 bases separated the two germline ends. Here the CDR3 reads CASSYGGTNNEQFF. CDR3 DNA: TGTGCCAGCAGTTACGGAGGGACGAACAATGAGCAGTTCTTC.

The rearrangement links TRBV9 to TRBJ2-3; D unclear. CDR3 length equals 16 residues. CDR1 SGDLS and CDR2 YYNGEE come from the germline V gene. The V and J ends lost 0 bases and 5 bases respectively, with 16 bases between them. CDR3 protein: CASSVAEGIWVDTQYF. CDR3 DNA sequence: TGTGCCAGCAGCGTAGCTGAAGGGATTTGGGTAGATACGCAGTATTTT. The whole variable domain, remainder taken from reference TRBV9 and TRBJ2-3, is DSGVTQTPKHLITATGQRVTLRCSPRSGDLSVYWYQQSLDQGLQFLIQYYNGEERAKGNILERFSAQQFPDLHSELNLSSLELGDSALYFCASSVAEGIWVDTQYFGPGTRLTVL.

This clone occurred once. This chain links TRBV7-9 with TRBJ1-5; D gene uncertain. In germline, CDR1 is SEHNR, CDR2 FQNEAQ (reference sequence). The CDR3 runs to 13 residues. V lost 1 base to trimming and J lost 8 bases, with 9 bases between them. CDR3 in DNA: TGTGCCAGCAGCTTAGAAGTTACGGAGCCCCAGCATTTT. Translation: CASSLEVTEPQHF.

This clone was seen once. The gene calls are TRBV5-4 and TRBJ2-3, with D perhaps matching TRBD1 or TRBD2 (5 bases each). CDR1 and CDR2 (germline): SGHNT, YYREEE (reference sequence). The CDR3 runs to 15 residues. V gave up 5 bases and J gave up 5 bases, with 18 bases separating them. CDR3: CASRRRDLGIDTQYF. CDR3 DNA sequence: TGTGCCAGCAGGCGCCGGGACCTAGGTATAGATACGCAGTATTTT.

V and J are TRBV28 and TRBJ2-6; the D is unclear. This CDR3 contains 14 residues. CDR1 and CDR2 from the germline V gene are MDHEN and SYDVKM. V was cut by 7 bases and J by 0 bases, with 7 bases left in between. CDR3 DNA: TGTGCCAGCACCGAAGACTCTGGGGCCAACGTCCTGACTTTC. Its protein is CASTEDSGANVLTF.

The chain has TRBV10-3 and TRBJ1-1, with 10 bases matching TRBD1. Germline V gene data show CDR1 as ENHRY and CDR2 as SYGVKD. This CDR3 spans 16 amino acids. V lost 6 bases to trimming and J lost 6 bases; unmatched junction nucleotides: 13. The CDR3 spells CAISTGTGVSRAEAFF. CDR3 in DNA: TGTGCCATCAGCACCGGGACAGGGGTTTCGCGCGCTGAAGCTTTCTTT.

This sequence joins TRBV27 and TRBJ1-2; D remains ambiguous. The V end lost 8 bases, the J end lost 8 bases, and 15 bases lay between the germline ends. Germline V gene sequence: CDR1 MNHEY, CDR2 SMNVEV (reference sequence). The CDR3 runs 12 residues. This CDR3 reads CASGTPQAGYTF. CDR3 coding DNA: TGTGCCAGCGGCACCCCCCAGGCAGGCTACACCTTC.

The V call is TRBV20-1, the J call TRBJ2-7; 10 nucleotides align to TRBD1. The germline V gene has CDR1 DFQATT and CDR2 SNEGSKA (reference sequence). The CDR3 runs to 13 residues. The V and J ends lost 4 bases and 5 bases, in that order; junction bases with no gene match: 5. The CDR3 reads CSANDRGQDEQYF. In DNA form, the CDR3 reads TGCAGTGCTAATGACAGGGGGCAGGACGAGCAGTACTTC.

The rearrangement joins TRBV5-1 to TRBJ2-7; D is perhaps TRBD1 (6 bases). Germline V gene lookup returns CDR1 SGHRS and CDR2 YFSETQ. Trimming pared 9 bases from V and 0 bases from J, leaving 16 bases between. The CDR3 is 14 residues long. CDR3 coding DNA: TGCGCCACTAGACAGGAGATAAACTCCTACGAGCAGTACTTC. Translated, it gives CATRQEINSYEQYF.